These 19 T cell receptor beta chains originate from one sample sequenced in a study of blood T cell repertoires in COVID-19. Profiled with immunoSEQ multiplex PCR; TCRdb holds only in-frame clones, not every one. Counted here are 68,000 or so clones, 70% to 90% occurring once; the ten biggest clones make up roughly 3.7%. The material sequenced was peripheral blood. The receptors were gathered from a man over 45 with acute or convalescent COVID-19.

The chain is built from TRBV20-1 and TRBJ1-1; no firm D call. The CDR3 extends over 16 amino acids. The V and J ends lost 3 bases and 0 bases respectively, with 17 bases between them. Per germline, CDR1 DFQATT and CDR2 SNEGSKA (reference sequence). The CDR3 is CSASSVAMTVNTEAFF. CDR3 in DNA: TGCAGTGCTAGTAGCGTAGCGATGACTGTGAACACTGAAGCTTTCTTT.

This rearrangement joins TRBV9 to TRBJ2-1; tentative D call: TRBD2 (6 bases). Germline lookup yields CDR1 SGDLS and CDR2 YYNGEE. The V end was cut by 0 bases, the J end by 4 bases, with 11 bases between. CDR3 length equals 15 residues. CDR3 amino acids: CASSVEGLFYNEQFF. The CDR3 nucleotides read TGTGCCAGCAGCGTAGAGGGACTCTTTTACAATGAGCAGTTCTTC. Full variable domain (missing parts from reference TRBV9 and TRBJ2-1): DSGVTQTPKHLITATGQRVTLRCSPRSGDLSVYWYQQSLDQGLQFLIQYYNGEERAKGNILERFSAQQFPDLHSELNLSSLELGDSALYFCASSVEGLFYNEQFFGPGTRLTVL.

CDR3 nucleotides: TGTGCCAGCAGCCCGGGACAGGCGAACACTGAAGCTTTCTTT. It encodes CASSPGQANTEAFF. The chain links TRBV28 to TRBJ1-1; 8 positions match TRBD1. V gave up 6 bases and J gave up 1 base; unmatched junction bases: 4. CDR1 is MDHEN and CDR2 is SYDVKM in the germline V gene. The CDR3 covers 14 residues.

The chain combines TRBV7-2 with TRBJ2-7; perhaps TRBD1 as D (6 bases). The V end lost 2 bases, the J end lost 2 bases, and 10 bases lay between the germline ends. The CDR3 length is 14 residues. CDR1 and CDR2 (germline): SGHTA, FQGNSA. CDR3 nucleotides: TGTGCCAGCAGCTTATCTTGGGGGCCCTACGAGCAGTACTTC. Translation: CASSLSWGPYEQYF.

The gene calls are TRBV3-1 (or the pseudogene TRBV3-2) and TRBJ2-7; 11 bases are a match to TRBD2. With 6 bases clipped from V and 6 bases from J, the junction kept 7 bases outside the gene matches. The CDR3 covers 14 residues. Germline loops: CDR1 LGHDT, CDR2 YNNKEL (reference sequence). In nucleotides, the CDR3 is TGTGCCAGCAGGACTAGCGGGAAAGCTCTCGAGCAGTACTTC. Its protein is CASRTSGKALEQYF.

The V gene is TRBV7-9, the J gene TRBJ2-3; no definite D call. V lost 1 base and J lost 0, with 5 bases in between. The germline V gene has CDR1 SEHNR and CDR2 FQNEAQ (reference sequence). There are 14 residues in the CDR3. This CDR3 reads CASSLGLSTDTQYF. CDR3 sequence (DNA): TGTGCCAGCAGCTTAGGTTTAAGCACAGATACGCAGTATTTT.

In this sample, this clone turned up a few times. The gene calls are TRBV27 and TRBJ2-1; D gene unclear. The CDR3 loop spans 17 amino acids. From germline, CDR1 is MNHEY and CDR2 SMNVEV (reference sequence). The V gene lost 0 bases and the J gene lost 0 bases, with 12 bases spanning the gap. CDR3 in amino acids: CASSLSVQRSSYNEQFF. For the CDR3, the DNA is TGTGCCAGCAGTTTATCGGTCCAAAGGAGCTCCTACAATGAGCAGTTCTTC.

The V and J genes are TRBV30 and TRBJ1-2, with 8 bases aligning to TRBD1. The CDR3 is 13 amino acids. Germline assignment: CDR1 GTSNPN and CDR2 SVGIG (reference sequence). The J segment lost 5 bases and the V segment lost 2 bases, leaving 4 bases of the junction unmatched. CDR3 protein: CAWSPQGAYGYTF. The CDR3 DNA follows: TGTGCCTGGAGTCCTCAGGGGGCATATGGCTACACCTTC.

This clone was seen once. The rearrangement uses TRBV12-5 and TRBJ2-5, with 11 nucleotides matching TRBD2. The CDR3 is 17 amino acids. Germline V gene data show CDR1 as LGHNT and CDR2 as FRNRAP. J was trimmed by 1 base and V by 6 bases; bases with no gene match: 10. The DNA of the CDR3 is TGTGCTAGTGGCCTGCCTAGCGGGAGGCCCCTCCAAGAGACCCAGTACTTC. As protein: CASGLPSGRPLQETQYF. The full variable domain, completed using reference TRBV12-5 and TRBJ2-5, is DARVTQTPRHKVTEMGQEVTMRCQPILGHNTVFWYRQTMMQGLELLAYFRNRAPLDDSGMPKDRFSAEMPDATLATLKIQPSEPRDSAVYFCASGLPSGRPLQETQYFGPGTRLLVL.

The CDR3 nucleotides read TGTGCCTGGAGTGGCAGTGCCTACGAGCAGTACTTC. It is translated as CAWSGSAYEQYF. The chain employs TRBV30 and TRBJ2-7, with D uncertain. The V gene's germline CDR1 is GTSNPN and CDR2 SVGIG (reference sequence). The CDR3 loop spans 12 amino acids. Trimming took 1 base from V and 2 from J, leaving 6 bases between them.

This clone has only a few counts. The CDR3 loop reads CASSVGGTKTTQYF. The CDR3, as DNA: TGTGCCAGCAGCGTGGGGGGAACCAAGACGACCCAGTACTTC. The rearrangement links TRBV9 to TRBJ2-5; a possible D gene is TRBD2 (6 bases). The germline CDR1 and CDR2 sequences are SGDLS and YYNGEE. The CDR3 length is 14 residues. The V end lost 2 bases, the J end lost 7 bases, and 15 bases lay between the germline ends.

The chain is built from TRBV13 and TRBJ1-1; 9 bases fit TRBD1. Germline CDR1 is PRHDT and CDR2 is FYEKMQ (reference sequence). Trimming took 0 bases from V and 4 from J; bases not matched to a gene: 0. This CDR3 comprises 14 residues. CDR3 region: CASSLGTGGTEAFF. The CDR3 DNA is TGTGCCAGCAGCTTAGGGACAGGGGGCACTGAAGCTTTCTTT.

V is TRBV5-4 and J is TRBJ1-1, with D hard to call. Trimming left V 1 base short and J 2 bases short, with 6 bases between. Germline CDR1 and CDR2: SGHNT and YYREEE (reference sequence). This CDR3 comprises 13 residues. The CDR3 sequence: CASSLSSNTEAFF. The DNA for the CDR3 is TGTGCCAGCAGCTTGTCTTCTAACACTGAAGCTTTCTTT.

By share, this clone counts as medium-sized (0.01 to 0.1%). The V call is TRBV5-8, the J call TRBJ2-7; D possibly corresponds to TRBD2 (7 bases). This CDR3 is 15 amino acids long. CDR1 is SGHTS and CDR2 is YDEGEE in the germline V gene. Deletions cut 4 bases from V and 5 bases from J, with 19 bases between. CDR3 sequence reads: CASSNRGGRLNEQYF. CDR3 bases: TGTGCCAGCAGCAATAGGGGGGGTCGCTTAAACGAGCAGTACTTC.

V is TRBV9 and J is TRBJ1-2; D unresolved. This CDR3 is 15 amino acids long. The V and J ends lost 4 bases and 3 bases respectively, with 16 bases between them. The germline gives CDR1 SGDLS, CDR2 YYNGEE. The CDR3 sequence: CASSPALNSYYGYTF. The CDR3 bases are TGTGCCAGCAGCCCCGCCCTGAACAGCTACTATGGCTACACCTTC.

The CDR3 protein is CASSLRPGEGYTF. The CDR3 DNA follows: TGCGCCAGCAGCTTGAGGCCAGGGGAGGGCTACACCTTC. The chain links TRBV5-1 to TRBJ1-2, with D possibly being TRBD1 (6 bases). The V and J ends lost 1 base and 8 bases respectively, with 12 bases between them. In germline, CDR1 is SGHRS, CDR2 YFSETQ. The CDR3 spans 13 residues.

The chain links TRBV12-5 to TRBJ2-2; 7 bases agree with TRBD1. CDR3 length: 17 residues. The ends lost 4 bases at V and 1 base at J; junction bases unmatched: 9. CDR1 and CDR2 (germline): LGHNT, FRNRAP. In nucleotides, the CDR3 is TGTGCTAGTGGTTCGGTATGGACAGGAAAGAACACCGGGGAGCTGTTTTTT. Translation gives CASGSVWTGKNTGELFF.

CDR3 sequence: CASSPQTGGRGTEAFF. As DNA, the CDR3 is TGTGCCAGCAGCCCCCAAACAGGGGGCAGAGGGACTGAAGCTTTCTTT. This chain links TRBV11-2 with TRBJ1-1, with 9 positions matching TRBD1. Germline V gives CDR1 SGHAT, CDR2 FQNNGV. V lost 5 bases and J lost 5; bases outside the gene matches: 12. This CDR3 has 16 residues. Filled out from reference TRBV11-2 and TRBJ1-1, the complete variable domain reads EAGVAQSPRYKIIEKRQSVAFWCNPISGHATLYWYQQILGQGPKLLIQFQNNGVVDDSQLPKDRFSAERLKGVDSTLKIQPAKLEDSAVYLCASSPQTGGRGTEAFFGQGTRLTVV.

The V call is TRBV7-9, the J call TRBJ1-2, with no clear D. Germline loops: CDR1 SEHNR, CDR2 FQNEAQ (reference sequence). The CDR3 contains 13 residues. V was clipped by 5 bases and J by 3 bases, with 10 bases between them. The CDR3 spells CASSPGRDYGYTF. CDR3 nucleotide sequence: TGTGCCAGCAGCCCGGGGAGGGACTATGGCTACACCTTC.